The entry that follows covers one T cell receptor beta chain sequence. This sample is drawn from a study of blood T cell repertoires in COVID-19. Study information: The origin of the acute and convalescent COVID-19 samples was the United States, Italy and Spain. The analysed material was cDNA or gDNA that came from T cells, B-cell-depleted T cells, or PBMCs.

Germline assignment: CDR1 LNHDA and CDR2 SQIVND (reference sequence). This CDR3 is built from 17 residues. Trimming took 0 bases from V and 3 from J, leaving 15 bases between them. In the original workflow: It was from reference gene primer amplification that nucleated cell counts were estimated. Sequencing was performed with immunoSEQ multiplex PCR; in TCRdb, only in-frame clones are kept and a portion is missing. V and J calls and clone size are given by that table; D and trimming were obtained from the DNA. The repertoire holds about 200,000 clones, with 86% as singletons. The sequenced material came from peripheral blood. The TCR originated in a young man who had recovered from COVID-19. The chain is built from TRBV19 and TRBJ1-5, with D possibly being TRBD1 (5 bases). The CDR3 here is CASSIDLSQGFNQPQHF. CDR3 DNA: TGTGCCAGTAGTATAGATCTATCCCAGGGCTTCAATCAGCCCCAGCATTTT.